One sample yielded the 28 T cell receptor beta chains listed below, sequenced in a study of T cells in localized non-small cell lung cancer. The data were produced by immunoSEQ multiplex PCR, yet TCRdb's version contains in-frame clones alone and is incomplete. The repertoire includes 970 or so clones, about 20% of them detected once, and about 22% sits in the top ten. This specimen was normal lung tissue next to the tumor, taken before any cancer treatment. The source is a man aged 35-69 years with stage III lung adenocarcinoma.

The CDR3 DNA reads TGTGCCAGCAGTTACTCGGTGGGCTGGGGGACCCAGTACTTC. Translation: CASSYSVGWGTQYF. The chain joins TRBV6-8 to TRBJ2-5; no definite D call. The CDR3 has 14 residues. V lost 0 bases and J 7 bases, leaving 12 bases between the germline ends. The V gene's germline CDR1 is MNHGY and CDR2 SAAAGT.

The rearrangement joins TRBV2 to TRBJ1-5; 7 bases map to TRBD1. The CDR3 loop spans 18 amino acids. Germline loops: CDR1 SNHLY, CDR2 FYNNEI. With 6 bases clipped from V and 3 bases from J, the junction kept 17 bases outside the gene matches. In DNA, the CDR3 is TGTGCCAGCAGCGAATTAAAATTGACAGGGAATAACAATCAGCCCCAGCATTTT. Protein sequence: CASSELKLTGNNNQPQHF.

Only a few counts were recorded for this clone. V is TRBV6-8 and J is TRBJ2-1; TRBD2 matches at 9 bases. Germline V gives CDR1 MNHGY, CDR2 SAAAGT. CDR3 length equals 16 residues. The junction had 9 bases not matched to a gene; V was cut back by 5 bases and J by 4 bases. In DNA, the CDR3 is TGTGCCAGCAGTGAGGTCGCGGGGGGGCCTTACAATGAGCAGTTCTTC. Protein sequence: CASSEVAGGPYNEQFF.

The genes are TRBV2 and TRBJ2-7; the match to TRBD1 covers 7 bases. Looked up from germline, CDR1 is SNHLY and CDR2 is FYNNEI. After removal of 8 bases from V and 0 bases from J, the junction contained 10 bases not matched to a gene. This CDR3 spans 15 amino acids. In nucleotides, the CDR3 is TGTGCCAGCCGTCTACTATGGGACAGCTCCTACGAGCAGTACTTC. This encodes CASRLLWDSSYEQYF.

The V gene is TRBV18, the J gene TRBJ2-5, with TRBD2 matching 8 bases. Germline values: CDR1 KGHSH, CDR2 LQKENI. Trimming removed 0 bases from V and 6 bases from J; junction bases left unmatched: 3. CDR3 length: 14 residues. The CDR3 is CASSPPSGGKTQYF. The CDR3 DNA is TGTGCCAGCTCACCACCGTCGGGAGGGAAGACCCAGTACTTC.

This clone has more than one count but fewer than ten. The chain uses TRBV15 and TRBJ2-3, with 8 bases aligning to TRBD1. From germline, CDR1 is LNHNV and CDR2 YYDKDF (reference sequence). The V gene end was trimmed by 1 base and the J gene end by 1 base; junction bases not matched to a gene: 7. The CDR3 extends over 17 amino acids. The CDR3 here is CATSRAGFRGRTDTQYF. CDR3 bases: TGTGCCACCAGCAGAGCAGGTTTCAGGGGGCGCACAGATACGCAGTATTTT.

V and J are TRBV10-1 and TRBJ2-5, with D possibly being TRBD2 (6 bases). V was shortened by 4 bases and J by 4 bases, with 13 bases between the two germline ends. The CDR3 has 14 amino acids. CDR1 and CDR2 (germline): WNHNN, SYGVQD (reference sequence). The CDR3 coding sequence is TGCGCCAGCAGTGGCCGGGACTGGGGAGAGACCCAGTACTTC. Its protein product is CASSGRDWGETQYF.

Relative to its sample, this clone is medium-sized. The V and J genes are TRBV6-8 and TRBJ1-5; a possible D gene is TRBD1 (5 bases). The CDR3 sequence is 13 residues long. V gave up 5 bases and J gave up 5 bases, with 10 bases separating them. Germline loops: CDR1 MNHGY, CDR2 SAAAGT. The CDR3 DNA sequence: TGTGCCAGCAGTCCCTCGGGGGATCAGCCCCAGCATTTT. Its translation: CASSPSGDQPQHF.

The chain combines TRBV6-1 with TRBJ1-5; D might be TRBD1 (6 bases). This CDR3 has 16 residues. The germline gives CDR1 MNHNS, CDR2 SASEGT. V was cut by 0 bases and J by 7 bases, with 16 bases left in between. The CDR3 nucleotides read TGTGCCAGCAGTGAAGCGGCAGGGGCAAGGGGACAGCCCCAGCATTTT. Protein sequence: CASSEAAGARGQPQHF.

This clone was seen more than once but under ten times. This chain connects TRBV29-1 to TRBJ2-1; 8 positions agree with TRBD2. CDR3 size: 13 residues. Germline-derived CDR1 and CDR2 are SQVTM and ANQGSEA. Losses at the gene ends were 6 bases for V and 7 bases for J; bases not matched to a gene: 8. The CDR3 spells CSVVERGRNEQFF. CDR3 DNA sequence: TGCAGCGTAGTAGAGCGGGGGAGGAATGAGCAGTTCTTC.

This chain connects TRBV11-3 to TRBJ2-7; perhaps D is TRBD1 or TRBD2 (5 bases each). The V end was cut by 5 bases, the J end by 4 bases, with 18 bases between. CDR1 SGHNT and CDR2 YENEEA come from the germline V gene. The CDR3 contains 15 residues. The DNA of the CDR3 is TGTGCCAGCAGCCTTGACCGGGACGCTTCTTACGAGCAGTACTTC. This sequence encodes CASSLDRDASYEQYF.

The rearrangement joins TRBV6-8 to TRBJ1-5; D gene unclear. Germline lookup yields CDR1 MNHGY and CDR2 SAAAGT. The CDR3 runs 15 residues. V shed 2 bases and J shed 9 bases, with 17 bases lying between them. CDR3 in amino acids: CASSYKPFGKTPQHF. Written as DNA, the CDR3 is TGTGCCAGCAGTTACAAGCCGTTCGGCAAAACGCCCCAGCATTTT.

This clone is categorized as large (0.1 to 1%). V is TRBV19 and J is TRBJ2-1, with TRBD2 matching over 10 bases. Germline CDR1 reads LNHDA; CDR2 reads SQIVND (reference sequence). Unmatched junction bases numbered 6, after V lost 6 bases and J lost 4 bases. The length of the CDR3 is 15 residues. The CDR3 DNA reads TGTGCCAGTAGGCCTCCTAGCGGGGGTTACAATGAGCAGTTCTTC. It is translated as CASRPPSGGYNEQFF. Supplemented by reference TRBV19 and TRBJ2-1, the full variable domain reads DGGITQSPKYLFRKEGQNVTLSCEQNLNHDAMYWYRQDPGQGLRLIYYSQIVNDFQKGDIAEGYSVSREKKESFPLTVTSAQKNPTAFYLCASRPPSGGYNEQFFGPGTRLTVL.

This clone is termed large (0.1 to 1%). CDR3 in amino acids: CASSPHRVNSFYSGNTIYF. The CDR3 region has the DNA TGTGCCAGCAGCCCTCATAGGGTGAACTCCTTCTACTCTGGAAACACCATATATTTT. V gene TRBV9 combines with J gene TRBJ1-3; D is ambiguous. There are 19 residues in the CDR3. Looked up from germline, CDR1 is SGDLS and CDR2 is YYNGEE. V lost 4 bases to trimming and J lost 0 bases, with 23 bases between them.

V usage is TRBV10-2 and J usage is TRBJ2-4, with a weak D call TRBD1 (5 bases). The germline V gene encodes CDR1 WSHSY and CDR2 SAAADI. Trimming removed 4 bases at V and 2 bases at J, with 9 bases between. The CDR3 runs to 14 residues. The CDR3: CASSAGYSKNIQYF. The CDR3 coding sequence is TGCGCCAGCAGTGCAGGGTATTCCAAAAACATTCAGTACTTC.

This clone was seen a handful of times. The V gene is TRBV19, the J gene TRBJ1-2; D is ambiguous. The V and J ends lost 4 bases and 3 bases respectively, with 21 bases between them. The germline V gene has CDR1 LNHDA and CDR2 SQIVND (reference sequence). CDR3 length: 17 residues. The CDR3: CASSTRTKPGSYYGYTF. Written as DNA, the CDR3 is TGTGCCAGTAGTACCCGAACCAAACCGGGTTCCTACTATGGCTACACCTTC.

The chain carries TRBV5-1 and TRBJ2-1, with a possible D match to TRBD2 (6 bases). This CDR3 has 14 amino acids. CDR1 and CDR2 (germline): SGHRS, YFSETQ. V lost 1 base and J 7 bases, leaving 12 bases between the germline ends. The CDR3 here is CASSLTLARNEQFF. The DNA for the CDR3 is TGCGCCAGCAGCTTGACACTAGCCCGTAATGAGCAGTTCTTC.

By share of the sample, this clone is large. The chain couples TRBV18 to TRBJ1-1, with a possible D match to TRBD1 (5 bases). The CDR3 extends over 14 amino acids. Germline lookup yields CDR1 KGHSH and CDR2 LQKENI. The germline V and J ends were trimmed by 5 bases and 1 base, with 11 bases remaining between them. The chain's CDR3 is CASSAGTENTEAFF. CDR3 DNA sequence: TGTGCCAGCTCAGCCGGGACGGAGAACACTGAAGCTTTCTTT.

This clone was detected a few times. J is TRBJ2-2 and V is TRBV11-3, with 8 nucleotides matching TRBD2. The CDR3 length is 15 residues. Germline assignment: CDR1 SGHNT and CDR2 YENEEA. J gave up 0 bases and V 4 bases, and 1 base lay outside the gene matches. The chain's CDR3 is CASSSTSANTGELFF. DNA of the CDR3: TGTGCCAGCAGCTCGACTAGCGCGAACACCGGGGAGCTGTTTTTT.

This clone was picked up a small number of times. V gene TRBV6-8 combines with J gene TRBJ2-1, with D possibly called TRBD1 or TRBD2 (5 bases each). The germline CDR1 and CDR2 sequences are MNHGY and SAAAGT. CDR3 size: 17 residues. The V and J ends lost 7 bases and 4 bases respectively, with 23 bases between them. Here the CDR3 DNA reads TGTGCCAGCACCGGCTCTGGGACCGCAGCCTTATACAATGAGCAGTTCTTC. Amino acid sequence: CASTGSGTAALYNEQFF.

The chain employs TRBV15 and TRBJ1-5; 8 bases are shared with TRBD1. V shed 5 bases, J shed 6 bases, and the junction held 6 bases outside the gene matches. This CDR3 region has 14 residues. CDR1 and CDR2 (germline): LNHNV, YYDKDF (reference sequence). This CDR3 reads CATSGGQGGQPQHF. The CDR3 DNA follows: TGTGCCACCAGCGGTGGACAGGGAGGTCAGCCCCAGCATTTT. The whole variable domain, filled in from reference TRBV15 and TRBJ1-5, reads DAMVIQNPRYQVTQFGKPVTLSCSQTLNHNVMYWYQQKSSQAPKLLFHYYDKDFNNEADTPDNFQSRRPNTSFCFLDIRSPGLGDTAMYLCATSGGQGGQPQHFGDGTRLSIL.

The CDR3 protein is CSVRRGERAPPYNEQFF. Here the CDR3 DNA reads TGCAGCGTTCGAAGGGGGGAGAGGGCTCCTCCCTACAATGAGCAGTTCTTC. V and J are TRBV29-1 and TRBJ2-1, with D perhaps given as TRBD1 or TRBD2 (6 bases each). CDR3 length equals 17 residues. Deletions cut 5 bases from V and 2 bases from J, with 22 bases between. The germline CDR1 and CDR2 sequences are SQVTM and ANQGSEA.

This clone was recorded once. The chain joins TRBV5-1 to TRBJ2-3; no definite D call. Germline CDR1 SGHRS, CDR2 YFSETQ. Trimming pared 0 bases from V and 1 base from J, leaving 9 bases between. This CDR3 has 15 residues. CDR3 DNA: TGCGCCAGCAGCTTGGGACGTGGGGGCACAGATACGCAGTATTTT. Protein product: CASSLGRGGTDTQYF.

J is TRBJ2-2 and V is TRBV10-3; 10 nucleotides line up with TRBD1. Germline V gene lookup returns CDR1 ENHRY and CDR2 SYGVKD. With 2 bases clipped from V and 9 bases from J, the junction kept 3 bases outside the gene matches. CDR3 length: 14 residues. The CDR3: CAISEGQGDRELFF. CDR3 nucleotide sequence: TGTGCCATCAGTGAGGGACAGGGGGACCGGGAGCTGTTTTTT.

This clone has just a few counts. V usage is TRBV6-8 and J usage is TRBJ2-7; 7 nucleotides line up with TRBD1. The V and J ends lost 2 bases and 2 bases, in that order; junction bases with no gene match: 12. Germline CDR1 is MNHGY and CDR2 is SAAAGT. The CDR3 runs to 17 residues. The CDR3 here is CASSYRMAGGSTYEQYF. CDR3 DNA sequence: TGTGCCAGCAGTTACAGGATGGCAGGGGGTTCCACCTACGAGCAGTACTTC.

This clone appeared a few times. CDR3 sequence (DNA): TGTGCCAGCAGTTCCCGGGGGCCAGACAATGAGCAGTTCTTC. Translated: CASSSRGPDNEQFF. V gene TRBV6-8 combines with J gene TRBJ2-1; D may match TRBD1 or TRBD2 (6 bases each). The CDR3 contains 14 residues. CDR1 and CDR2 from the germline V gene are MNHGY and SAAAGT. V lost 4 bases and J 5 bases, leaving 12 bases between the germline ends.

The V and J genes are TRBV18 and TRBJ2-3; D is possibly TRBD2 (7 bases). Between the trimmed V and J ends, which lost 3 bases and 1 base, there was a span of 17 bases. The germline CDR1 and CDR2 sequences are KGHSH and LQKENI. This CDR3 is 17 amino acids long. CDR3 coding DNA: TGTGCCAGCTCACCGGTTGGCGGGGGCGAGGGCACAGATACGCAGTATTTT. It codes for CASSPVGGGEGTDTQYF. Together with reference TRBV18 and TRBJ2-3, the CDR3 gives the full variable domain: NAGVMQNPRHLVRRRGQEARLRCSPMKGHSHVYWYRQLPEEGLKFMVYLQKENIIDESGMPKERFSAEFPKEGPSILRIQQVVRGDSAAYFCASSPVGGGEGTDTQYFGPGTRLTVL.

In this sample, this clone turned up a few times. The rearrangement joins TRBV6-8 to TRBJ2-4, with TRBD1 matching 10 bases. The CDR3 runs to 16 residues. The V gene end was trimmed by 8 bases and the J gene end by 5 bases; junction bases not matched to a gene: 12. Germline V gene data show CDR1 as MNHGY and CDR2 as SAAAGT. This CDR3 reads CASGSDRGDEENIQYF. For the CDR3, the DNA is TGTGCCAGCGGGTCGGACAGGGGGGATGAGGAAAACATTCAGTACTTC.